What follows are 8 T cell receptor beta chains derived from one specimen sequenced in a study of control samples from healthy donors and cancer patients. Data came from immunoSEQ multiplex PCR; TCRdb stores just in-frame clones and leaves some out. The data show about 190,000 clones, over 80% seen once. Input material: blood. The receptor source for this set is a man aged 18 to 29 in good health.

V is TRBV6-5 and J is TRBJ1-2; 7 bases match TRBD1. Trimming removed 4 bases from V and 2 bases from J; junction bases left unmatched: 4. The length of the CDR3 is 14 residues. Per germline, CDR1 MNHEY and CDR2 SVGAGI. CDR3 amino acids: CASSSTRGNYGYTF. The DNA for the CDR3 is TGTGCCAGCAGTTCTACCAGGGGGAACTATGGCTACACCTTC.

CDR3 DNA sequence: TGTGCCAGCAGCACACGGACAGGGTCAGATACGCAGTATTTT. Protein sequence: CASSTRTGSDTQYF. V is TRBV11-3 and J is TRBJ2-3; TRBD1 matches at 8 bases. In germline, CDR1 is SGHNT, CDR2 YENEEA. CDR3 length: 14 amino acids. With 5 bases clipped from V and 4 bases from J, the junction kept 5 bases outside the gene matches.

The J gene is TRBJ1-5, the V gene TRBV28; the D gene is possibly TRBD1 (5 bases). The ends were cut back, 3 bases at V and 0 bases at J, with 12 bases in the middle. CDR1 and CDR2 (germline): MDHEN, SYDVKM. The CDR3 is 16 amino acids. CDR3 amino acids: CASSFPGRSSNQPQHF. The DNA of the CDR3 is TGTGCCAGCAGTTTCCCGGGACGGAGTAGCAATCAGCCCCAGCATTTT.

The V and J genes are TRBV10-1 and TRBJ1-1; 8 bases are a match to TRBD1. Unmatched junction bases numbered 5, after V lost 6 bases and J lost 5 bases. Germline assignment: CDR1 WNHNN and CDR2 SYGVQD (reference sequence). The CDR3 is 13 amino acids. The CDR3 here is CASRDRQGTEAFF. CDR3 in DNA: TGCGCCAGCAGGGACCGACAGGGGACTGAAGCTTTCTTT.

This clone was observed a handful of times. The CDR3 here is CASSQGVYYGYTF. The CDR3 nucleotides read TGTGCCAGCAGCCAAGGGGTCTACTATGGCTACACCTTC. V and J are TRBV14 and TRBJ1-2, with D unclear. Germline V CDR1 and CDR2: SGHDN, FVKESK. V lost 1 base and J lost 3, with 6 bases in between. The CDR3 length is 13 residues.

J is TRBJ1-2 and V is TRBV27; D possibly corresponds to TRBD1 (5 bases). Between the trimmed V and J ends, which lost 5 bases and 4 bases, there was a span of 11 bases. The CDR3 contains 13 residues. In germline, CDR1 is MNHEY, CDR2 SMNVEV (reference sequence). In DNA form, the CDR3 reads TGTGCCAGCAGTGGGGGGTCTTTCTATGGCTACACCTTC. As protein: CASSGGSFYGYTF.

The chain is built from TRBV6-2 or TRBV6-3 and TRBJ2-3, with unresolved D. The CDR3 contains 16 residues. CDR1 MNHEY and CDR2 SVGEGT come from the germline V gene. Trimming removed 5 bases at V and 0 bases at J, with 15 bases between. The CDR3 region is CASSQTDIPSTDTQYF. In DNA form, the CDR3 reads TGTGCCAGCAGTCAAACCGACATACCTAGCACAGATACGCAGTATTTT.

For this clone: An end of the junction does not agree with germline; a read error may underlie this. This sequence joins TRBV5-1 and TRBJ2-5, with D possibly matching TRBD1 (5 bases). Germline V gives CDR1 SGHRS, CDR2 YFSETQ. CDR3 length: 15 amino acids. Written as DNA, the CDR3 is TGCGCCAGCAGCTTATTTTACGGTATTAAGACAGTTCAGGACTTC. It specifies CASSLFYGIKTVQDF.